This entry describes one T cell receptor beta chain. This record comes from a study of blood T cell repertoires in COVID-19. For the study at large: Donors in the United States, Italy and Spain gave samples during acute or convalescent COVID-19. The analysed material was cDNA or gDNA that came from T cells, B-cell-depleted T cells, or PBMCs.

In the authors' workflow: Estimation of nucleated cell counts was performed using reference gene primer amplification. The data were produced by immunoSEQ multiplex PCR, yet TCRdb's version contains in-frame clones alone and is incomplete. V and J calls and clone size follow that table, whereas D and trimming were derived from the DNA. This table holds around 200,000 clones, about 90% found once. Trimming at V came to 0 bases and at J to 4 bases, leaving 3 bases not matched to a gene. The germline gives CDR1 MNHEY, CDR2 SVGAGI. This CDR3 has 16 amino acids. The sample consisted of peripheral blood. The chain recombines TRBV6-5 with TRBJ2-2; TRBD2 agrees at 9 bases. The TCR was taken from a woman in her forties or fifties with acute or convalescent COVID-19. The CDR3 loop is CASSYSASGVTGELFF. CDR3 DNA sequence: TGTGCCAGCAGTTACTCGGCTAGCGGGGTCACCGGGGAGCTGTTTTTT.